This TCR beta chain was identified in a study of cytomegalovirus exposure and HLA in healthy donors. The overall study: An analysis done earlier identified 95 million to 140 million unique TCR beta sequences from about 180 million T cells. There were about 86 million unique TCRs (from HLA-typed donors) in an early data release.

For this clone: The antigen is undetermined.

The PCR had 60 Vbeta and 13 Jbeta primers. Libraries were prepared by immunoSEQ multiplex PCR; TCRdb keeps only in-frame clonotypes and omits some of them. Among roughly 130,000 clones listed, 84% were seen once. Germline V gene data show CDR1 as MNHEY and CDR2 as SVGAGI. The CDR3 covers 15 residues. V lost 7 bases, J lost 5 bases, and 8 bases stayed unmatched. Study-level results: Prior analysis indicated that the majority of TCR beta V segments exhibited productivity approximately 87% or approximately 30% of the time.

Source material: PBMCs. V is TRBV6-5 and J is TRBJ1-4; 9 nucleotides line up with TRBD1. This TCR was sampled from a woman aged 18-29 years in good health and CMV-seropositive. CDR3 in amino acids: CASTEGGTGNEKLFF. DNA of the CDR3: TGTGCCAGCACCGAAGGGGGGACAGGGAATGAAAAACTGTTTTTT.